These 31 T cell receptor beta chains share one sample of origin, sequenced in a study of identical twins. TCRdb recomputed calls from the 5' RACE reads with MiXCR, one row per CDR3 protein. Among about 490,000 distinct CDR3 sequences, nearly 15% were seen once, and the ten largest hold more than 0.4%. This same sample was also taken into another study, of yellow fever vaccine responses in identical twins.

Sequences were obtained from CD4+ T cells sorted from blood. The receptors were sampled from a woman under 30 in good health.

The sample holds one count of this clonotype. The J gene is TRBJ2-7, the V gene TRBV5-6; 7 nucleotides line up with TRBD1. The junction had 9 bases not matched to a gene; V was cut back by 3 bases and J by 3 bases. Germline loops: CDR1 SGHDT, CDR2 YYEEEE. The CDR3 length is 15 residues. CDR3 in amino acids: CASSSSRQGGYEQYV. CDR3 DNA sequence: TGTGCCAGCAGCTCGTCGAGACAGGGTGGCTACGAGCAGTACGTC.

On this clonotype itself: This sequence may be a read error, since a much larger clone differs from it by one base. CDR3 bases: TGCGCCAGCAGCTTGGTGGCGGGAGCCTCCTACAATGAGCAGTACTTC. Translated, it gives CASSLVAGASYNEQYF. The chain joins TRBV5-1 to TRBJ2-1, with 7 bases lining up with TRBD2. The end of the DNA aligns better with TRBJ2-7, so the J call may be wrong. CDR1 and CDR2 (germline): SGHRS, YFSETQ. The CDR3 is 16 amino acids.

The chain uses TRBV24-1 and TRBJ2-5; 8 nucleotides line up with TRBD1. In germline, CDR1 is KGHDR, CDR2 SFDVKD. The CDR3 has 13 residues. J lost 7 bases, V lost 4 bases, and 4 bases had no gene match. The CDR3 sequence: CATSETGERTQYF. In nucleotides, the CDR3 is TGTGCCACCAGTGAGACAGGGGAACGGACCCAGTACTTC.

This clonotype appeared a few times. The CDR3 bases are TGTGCCAGCAGCCAAGCACTAGTATCGACCGGGGAGCTGTTTTTT. Translation: CASSQALVSTGELFF. This chain connects TRBV3-1 to TRBJ2-2, with D possibly matching TRBD2 (5 bases). The CDR3 extends over 15 amino acids. CDR1 is LGHDT and CDR2 is YNNKEL in the germline V gene (reference sequence). The V end was cut by 1 base, the J end by 5 bases, with 11 bases between.

This clonotype has more than one count but fewer than ten. The chain is built from TRBV6-2 or TRBV6-3 and TRBJ1-5; tentatively, D is TRBD1 (6 bases). The CDR3 is 14 residues long. The germline gives CDR1 MNHEY, CDR2 SVGEGT. With 4 bases removed from V and 5 bases from J, the gap between germline ends came to 12 bases. CDR3 region: CASSSKGVDQPQHF. For the CDR3, the DNA is TGTGCCAGCAGTTCAAAGGGGGTAGATCAGCCCCAGCATTTT.

This chain connects TRBV7-9 to TRBJ2-2; TRBD2 matches 12 bases. The germline CDR1 and CDR2 sequences are SEHNR and FQNEAQ (reference sequence). The ends lost 2 bases at V and 8 bases at J; junction bases unmatched: 6. The CDR3 covers 16 residues. The DNA for the CDR3 is TGTGCCAGCAGCTTACGACTAGCGGGAGTAGGAGGGGAGCTGTTTTTT. This sequence encodes CASSLRLAGVGGELFF.

This clonotype occurred a few times. The chain is built from TRBV11-2 and TRBJ2-7, with 8 nucleotides matching TRBD1. The CDR3 has 15 amino acids. The V gene end was trimmed by 2 bases and the J gene end by 4 bases; junction bases not matched to a gene: 7. From germline, CDR1 is SGHAT and CDR2 FQNNGV. CDR3 region: CASSLFRTGLYEQYV. As DNA, the CDR3 is TGTGCCAGCAGCTTATTTAGGACAGGGTTATACGAGCAGTACGTC.

J is TRBJ2-1 and V is TRBV20-1; TRBD2 might be the D (6 bases). Germline CDR1 DFQATT, CDR2 SNEGSKA (reference sequence). The CDR3 runs 17 residues. The germline V and J ends were trimmed by 0 bases and 0 bases, with 15 bases remaining between them. The DNA for the CDR3 is TGCAGTGCTAGAGATGGAGGCGGGGCCTTCTCCTACAATGAGCAGTTCTTC. This sequence encodes CSARDGGGAFSYNEQFF.

The chain uses TRBV29-1 and TRBJ2-2; D is ambiguous. V lost 3 bases and J lost 0, with 8 bases in between. Germline V gene sequence: CDR1 SQVTM, CDR2 ANQGSEA. This CDR3 contains 14 residues. The CDR3 DNA is TGCAGCGTTGAGGTCCCACCGAACACCGGGGAGCTGTTTTTT. It translates to CSVEVPPNTGELFF.

A few counts support this clonotype. The CDR3 spells CASRGDHTDTQYF. The CDR3, as DNA: TGTGCCAGCAGAGGGGACCACACAGATACGCAGTATTTT. This rearrangement joins TRBV25-1 to TRBJ2-3; D is tentatively TRBD1 or TRBD2 (5 bases each). Trimming pared 6 bases from V and 2 bases from J, leaving 9 bases between. There are 13 residues in the CDR3. Germline V gene data show CDR1 as MGHDK and CDR2 as SYGVNS.

This clonotype was seen more than once but under ten times. V is TRBV18 and J is TRBJ2-2, with D unresolved. The CDR3 runs to 15 residues. Germline CDR1 reads KGHSH; CDR2 reads LQKENI. Deletions cut 3 bases from V and 1 base from J, with 9 bases between. CDR3 coding DNA: TGTGCCAGCTCACCGAAACTCCAGAACACCGGGGAGCTGTTTTTT. Amino acids: CASSPKLQNTGELFF.

The CDR3 sequence is CASIPYGSGGELFF. In DNA, the CDR3 is TGTGCCAGTATCCCTTACGGGAGCGGCGGGGAGCTGTTTTTT. The chain joins TRBV19 to TRBJ2-2, with D possibly TRBD2 on 6 matching bases. Germline V gene sequence: CDR1 LNHDA, CDR2 SQIVND (reference sequence). This CDR3 comprises 14 residues. V gave up 7 bases and J gave up 7 bases, with 16 bases separating them.

This clonotype showed up many times. The chain joins TRBV11-2 to TRBJ1-1; D gene ambiguous. This CDR3 spans 15 amino acids. V lost 0 bases to trimming and J lost 4 bases, with 12 bases between them. CDR1 is SGHAT, CDR2 FQNNGV, per germline. The CDR3 nucleotides read TGTGCCAGCAGCTTAGAGGGCGGTTTGGGCACTGAAGCTTTCTTT. Translation gives CASSLEGGLGTEAFF.

V and J are TRBV12-3 or TRBV12-4 and TRBJ2-1; possibly TRBD2 for D (7 bases). This CDR3 spans 13 amino acids. The germline V and J ends were trimmed by 10 bases and 10 bases, with 20 bases remaining between them. The CDR3: CATTMRGGGEQFF. The CDR3 DNA follows: TGTGCCACCACGATGCGGGGAGGGGGGGAGCAGTTCTTC.

This clonotype was picked up a small number of times. The chain combines TRBV3-1 with TRBJ1-2; D ambiguous. This CDR3 is 14 amino acids long. The germline V and J ends were trimmed by 3 bases and 2 bases, with 10 bases remaining between them. The germline CDR1 and CDR2 sequences are LGHDT and YNNKEL (reference sequence). CDR3 nucleotide sequence: TGTGCCAGCAGCCACAGCGAAATAAACTATGGCTACACCTTC. Translated, it gives CASSHSEINYGYTF.

This clonotype was observed a handful of times. This chain joins TRBV5-1 and TRBJ2-2; D is uncertain. From germline, CDR1 is SGHRS and CDR2 YFSETQ. The V end was cut by 4 bases, the J end by 0 bases, with 10 bases between. The CDR3 runs 15 residues. CDR3 region: CASSPQASNTGELFF. In DNA, the CDR3 is TGCGCCAGCAGCCCCCAAGCCTCGAACACCGGGGAGCTGTTTTTT.

The V and J genes are TRBV12-3 or TRBV12-4 and TRBJ2-1, with D tentatively TRBD1 or TRBD2 (6 bases each). V gave up 1 base and J gave up 12 bases, with 13 bases separating them. CDR3 length: 13 amino acids. As DNA, the CDR3 is TGTGCCAGCAGTTTAGGGGGGGCGGGAAGGCAGTTCTTC. Encoded protein: CASSLGGAGRQFF.

This clonotype was detected only a few times. This chain joins TRBV4-1 and TRBJ2-1; D remains unclear. The CDR3 consists of 16 residues. From germline, CDR1 is MGHRA and CDR2 YSYEKL. The V end was cut by 5 bases, the J end by 0 bases, with 14 bases between. CDR3 sequence (DNA): TGCGCCAGCAGCGAAGTCGGGCTCAGCTCCTACAATGAGCAGTTCTTC. Encoded protein: CASSEVGLSSYNEQFF.

V usage is TRBV11-2 and J usage is TRBJ1-4; 7 bases are shared with TRBD1. CDR1 is SGHAT, CDR2 FQNNGV, per germline. With V trimmed by 5 bases and J by 8 bases, 11 bases remained unmatched. This CDR3 is 15 amino acids long. The CDR3, as DNA: TGTGCCAGCAGCCTAGGGGGGGACAGCCGGGAAAAACTGTTTTTT. Protein sequence: CASSLGGDSREKLFF.

This clonotype was recorded at least ten times. The CDR3 loop is CASSRLAGGGTDTQYF. The CDR3 bases are TGTGCCAGCAGCCGACTAGCGGGGGGTGGCACAGATACGCAGTATTTT. The V call is TRBV11-2, the J call TRBJ2-3, with 13 bases lining up with TRBD2. V trimming: 5 bases; J trimming: 1 base; junction bases outside the gene matches: 3. CDR1 SGHAT and CDR2 FQNNGV come from the germline V gene. This CDR3 spans 16 amino acids.

The genes are TRBV10-2 and TRBJ2-2, with 8 nucleotides matching TRBD2. The CDR3 is 14 residues long. CDR1 and CDR2 (germline): WSHSY, SAAADI. With 6 bases clipped from V and 4 bases from J, the junction kept 4 bases outside the gene matches. CDR3 nucleotide sequence: TGCGCCAGCAGAGAAAGCGGGGGCACCGGGGAGCTGTTTTTT. Its protein is CASRESGGTGELFF.

This clonotype showed up many times. The chain is built from TRBV12-3 or TRBV12-4 and TRBJ2-1, with D hard to call. V was clipped by 6 bases and J by 9 bases, with 12 bases between them. The CDR3 runs to 12 residues. In DNA form, the CDR3 reads TGTGCCAGCAGCCCCTCCTCGGTTGAGCAGTTCTTC. Translation gives CASSPSSVEQFF.

The chain's CDR3 is CSAKPSGGDPRETQYF. CDR3 coding DNA: TGCAGTGCTAAACCTTCGGGAGGGGACCCCCGGGAGACCCAGTACTTC. The rearrangement uses TRBV20-1 and TRBJ2-5; TRBD2 matches 8 bases. The germline V gene encodes CDR1 DFQATT and CDR2 SNEGSKA (reference sequence). This CDR3 region has 16 residues. The junction had 15 bases not matched to a gene; V was cut back by 4 bases and J by 5 bases.

The rearrangement links TRBV6-1 to TRBJ2-1; D ambiguous. Germline assignment: CDR1 MNHNS and CDR2 SASEGT. This CDR3 is 13 amino acids long. Trimming took 7 bases from V and 0 from J, leaving 7 bases between them. CDR3 loop: CASTPGSYNEQFF. The CDR3, as DNA: TGTGCCAGCACCCCGGGCTCCTACAATGAGCAGTTCTTC.

In nucleotides, the CDR3 is TGCAGTGGGAGATCTTCTCAAGGCGAGCAGTACTTC. Its translation: CSGRSSQGEQYF. The rearrangement links TRBV20-1 to TRBJ2-7; no definite D call. Germline lookup yields CDR1 DFQATT and CDR2 SNEGSKA (reference sequence). V lost 7 bases and J 6 bases, leaving 16 bases between the germline ends. The CDR3 loop spans 12 amino acids.

This clonotype was counted a few times. This rearrangement joins TRBV10-3 to TRBJ2-3; no clear D. Germline V gives CDR1 ENHRY, CDR2 SYGVKD. Trimming removed 9 bases from V and 0 bases from J, with 16 bases in between. This CDR3 comprises 15 residues. The CDR3 sequence is CAINLHEASTDTQYF. The DNA for the CDR3 is TGTGCCATTAACTTGCACGAAGCTAGCACAGATACGCAGTATTTT.

This clonotype was counted between two and nine times. J is TRBJ1-1 and V is TRBV11-3; D is unresolved. This CDR3 spans 15 amino acids. Germline lookup yields CDR1 SGHNT and CDR2 YENEEA. The V end was cut by 7 bases, the J end by 0 bases, with 15 bases between. The CDR3 protein is CASTPIDGVNTEAFF. DNA of the CDR3: TGTGCCAGCACACCAATTGATGGTGTGAACACTGAAGCTTTCTTT.

The V gene is TRBV28, the J gene TRBJ2-5, with D maybe TRBD1 (5 bases). Germline values: CDR1 MDHEN, CDR2 SYDVKM. The CDR3 loop spans 14 amino acids. The V end was cut by 2 bases, the J end by 2 bases, with 9 bases between. The CDR3 DNA reads as TGTGCCAGCAGTTTACTAACAGGACAAGAGACCCAGTACTTC. Amino acid sequence: CASSLLTGQETQYF.

V is TRBV7-2 and J is TRBJ2-1; 7 nucleotides agree with TRBD2. J lost 5 bases, V lost 1 base, and 8 bases had no gene match. The germline gives CDR1 SGHTA, CDR2 FQGNSA. CDR3 length: 16 residues. The CDR3 loop reads CASSLVASGSNNEQFF. CDR3 nucleotides: TGTGCCAGCAGCTTAGTGGCTAGCGGTTCGAACAATGAGCAGTTCTTC.

The chain uses TRBV5-5 and TRBJ2-3, with TRBD2 as a possible D gene (6 bases). The V end was cut by 1 base, the J end by 0 bases, with 9 bases between. The length of the CDR3 is 15 residues. Germline values: CDR1 SGHKS, CDR2 YYEKEE (reference sequence). This chain's CDR3 is CASSLSLASTDTQYF. CDR3 DNA: TGTGCCAGCAGCTTGTCCCTAGCGAGCACAGATACGCAGTATTTT.

This clonotype appeared a few times. The gene calls are TRBV2 and TRBJ2-1; D may be TRBD1 or TRBD2 (5 bases each). Germline V gives CDR1 SNHLY, CDR2 FYNNEI. The CDR3 sequence is 13 residues long. Trimming left V 5 bases short and J 15 bases short, with 20 bases between. In nucleotides, the CDR3 is TGTGCCAGCAGTCCTGGGGGAGCCCTCTTCCGGTTCTTC. It encodes CASSPGGALFRFF.